A selection of T cell receptor beta chains follows, all from one sample in a study of T cell responses to AZD1222 COVID-19 vaccine. Assay used: immunoSEQ multiplex PCR; TCRdb lists only in-frame clones, some missing. Here the sample spans 120,000 or so clones, approximately 90% being singletons. The input for sequencing was peripheral blood, taken 28 days after the second AZD1222 dose. These receptors were collected from an adult who received the AZD1222 COVID-19 vaccine. The CDR3 runs from the conserved cysteine through the conserved F or W. A D gene is named only where the DNA matches it firmly. Only part of the rows carry a size: once, few, many, or a class if the clone is expanded.

j_gene: TRBJ2-7; abundance: NA; v_gene: TRBV30; d_gene: TRBD2; CDR3aa: CAWSLGTSDEQYF; CDR3nt: TGTGCCTGGAGCCTCGGGACTAGCGACGAGCAGTACTTC
j_gene: TRBJ1-4; abundance: NA; v_gene: TRBV7-9; d_gene: NA; CDR3aa: CASSLVTENEKLFF; CDR3nt: TGTGCCAGCAGCTTAGTGACAGAGAATGAAAAACTGTTTTTT
j_gene: TRBJ1-2; abundance: NA; v_gene: TRBV28; d_gene: NA; CDR3aa: CASSLWGRADYGYTF; CDR3nt: TGTGCCAGCAGTTTATGGGGGCGGGCGGACTATGGCTACACCTTC
j_gene: TRBJ1-5; abundance: NA; v_gene: TRBV5-4; d_gene: NA; CDR3aa: CASSFEGNQPQHF; CDR3nt: TGTGCCAGCAGCTTCGAGGGCAATCAGCCCCAGCATTTT
j_gene: TRBJ1-1; abundance: NA; v_gene: TRBV5-4; d_gene: NA; CDR3aa: CASSMGLGVGLDTEAFF; CDR3nt: TGTGCCAGCAGCATGGGTTTAGGGGTCGGGTTAGACACTGAAGCTTTCTTT
j_gene: TRBJ1-1; abundance: NA; v_gene: TRBV7-3; d_gene: NA; CDR3aa: CASSLRAENTEAFF; CDR3nt: TGTGCCAGCAGCTTACGCGCGGAGAACACTGAAGCTTTCTTT
j_gene: TRBJ2-5; abundance: NA; v_gene: TRBV20-1; d_gene: NA; CDR3aa: CSASGPQETQYF; CDR3nt: TGCAGTGCTAGTGGGCCGCAAGAGACCCAGTACTTC
j_gene: TRBJ2-1; abundance: NA; v_gene: TRBV5-1; d_gene: NA; CDR3aa: CASSLVGRYNEQFF; CDR3nt: TGCGCCAGCAGCTTGGTAGGGCGCTACAATGAGCAGTTCTTC
j_gene: TRBJ1-1; abundance: once; v_gene: TRBV3-1/TRBV3-2; d_gene: NA; CDR3aa: CASSQDGGTEAFF; CDR3nt: TGTGCCAGCAGCCAAGATGGGGGAACTGAAGCTTTCTTT
j_gene: TRBJ2-3; abundance: NA; v_gene: TRBV7-2; d_gene: NA; CDR3aa: CASSLGQPSSPDTQYF; CDR3nt: TGTGCCAGCAGCTTGGGACAACCCAGCAGCCCAGATACGCAGTATTTT
j_gene: TRBJ1-2; abundance: once; v_gene: TRBV29-1; d_gene: NA; CDR3aa: CSGAAGRSNYGYTF; CDR3nt: TGCAGCGGCGCTGCTGGGCGTAGTAACTATGGCTACACCTTC
j_gene: TRBJ2-3; abundance: NA; v_gene: TRBV7-8; d_gene: NA; CDR3aa: CASSLVGWRLSTDTQYF; CDR3nt: TGTGCCAGCAGCTTAGTCGGTTGGCGTTTGAGCACAGATACGCAGTATTTT
j_gene: TRBJ1-4; abundance: NA; v_gene: TRBV18; d_gene: NA; CDR3aa: CASSPGFGEKLFF; CDR3nt: TGTGCCAGCTCACCAGGCTTCGGTGAAAAACTGTTTTTT
j_gene: TRBJ1-3; abundance: NA; v_gene: TRBV7-8; d_gene: NA; CDR3aa: CASSLVGTPGSTIYF; CDR3nt: TGTGCCAGCAGCTTAGTTGGGACACCCGGAAGCACCATATATTTT
j_gene: TRBJ2-5; abundance: NA; v_gene: TRBV11-3; d_gene: NA; CDR3aa: CASSLVRGQETQYF; CDR3nt: TGTGCCAGCAGCTTAGTACGCGGGCAAGAGACCCAGTACTTC
j_gene: TRBJ1-6; abundance: NA; v_gene: TRBV11-3; d_gene: NA; CDR3aa: CASSVLGTENSPLHF; CDR3nt: TGTGCCAGCAGCGTCCTCGGGACTGAGAATTCACCCCTCCACTTT
j_gene: TRBJ2-7; abundance: NA; v_gene: TRBV6-5; d_gene: TRBD2; CDR3aa: CASSYSMAGVLYEQYF; CDR3nt: TGTGCCAGCAGTTACTCGATGGCGGGGGTTCTCTACGAGCAGTACTTC
j_gene: TRBJ2-2; abundance: NA; v_gene: TRBV3-1/TRBV3-2; d_gene: TRBD1; CDR3aa: CASSPLRGRGRTGELFF; CDR3nt: TGTGCCAGCAGCCCCCTCCGAGGAAGGGGGCGCACCGGGGAGCTGTTTTTT
j_gene: TRBJ1-2; abundance: NA; v_gene: TRBV12-3/TRBV12-4; d_gene: NA; CDR3aa: CASSYGFNYGYTF; CDR3nt: TGTGCCAGCAGTTATGGATTTAACTATGGCTACACCTTC
j_gene: TRBJ1-1; abundance: NA; v_gene: TRBV5-1; d_gene: TRBD1; CDR3aa: CASSLARTGTEYVAAFF; CDR3nt: TGCGCCAGCAGCTTGGCCCGTACCGGGACAGAATATGTCGCAGCTTTCTTT
j_gene: TRBJ1-2; abundance: NA; v_gene: TRBV29-1; d_gene: TRBD1; CDR3aa: CSAGTENYGYTF; CDR3nt: TGCAGCGCCGGGACAGAAAACTATGGCTACACCTTC
j_gene: TRBJ2-3; abundance: NA; v_gene: TRBV27; d_gene: NA; CDR3aa: CASSLFQGTDTQYF; CDR3nt: TGTGCCAGCAGTTTATTTCAGGGTACAGATACGCAGTATTTT
j_gene: TRBJ2-5; abundance: NA; v_gene: TRBV4-1; d_gene: TRBD1; CDR3aa: CASSPNPGQGTVTQYF; CDR3nt: TGCGCCAGCAGCCCCAATCCGGGACAGGGTACTGTGACCCAGTACTTC
j_gene: TRBJ2-3; abundance: NA; v_gene: TRBV5-1; d_gene: NA; CDR3aa: CASSLGGTARADTQYF; CDR3nt: TGCGCCAGCAGCTTGGGTGGGACGGCAAGGGCAGATACGCAGTATTTT
j_gene: TRBJ1-5; abundance: NA; v_gene: TRBV5-1; d_gene: NA; CDR3aa: CASSWDGSNQPQHF; CDR3nt: TGCGCCAGCAGCTGGGACGGTAGCAATCAGCCCCAGCATTTT
j_gene: TRBJ1-2; abundance: NA; v_gene: TRBV27; d_gene: NA; CDR3aa: CASRKTGKRYGYTF; CDR3nt: TGTGCCAGCAGAAAGACAGGCAAGCGATATGGCTACACCTTC
j_gene: TRBJ1-2; abundance: NA; v_gene: TRBV6-1; d_gene: NA; CDR3aa: CASSEGWGAGEGYTF; CDR3nt: TGTGCCAGCAGTGAAGGATGGGGTGCGGGGGAAGGCTACACCTTC
j_gene: TRBJ1-2; abundance: NA; v_gene: TRBV6-1; d_gene: NA; CDR3aa: CASSEVTDYGYTF; CDR3nt: TGTGCCAGCAGTGAAGTAACAGACTATGGCTACACCTTC
j_gene: TRBJ2-7; abundance: NA; v_gene: TRBV2; d_gene: NA; CDR3aa: CASKFDRGEQYF; CDR3nt: TGTGCCAGCAAGTTCGATCGGGGCGAGCAGTACTTC
j_gene: TRBJ2-5; abundance: NA; v_gene: TRBV4-1; d_gene: TRBD1; CDR3aa: CASSQDRGLQETQYF; CDR3nt: TGCGCCAGCAGCCAGGACAGGGGCCTTCAAGAGACCCAGTACTTC
j_gene: TRBJ2-3; abundance: NA; v_gene: TRBV10-1; d_gene: NA; CDR3aa: CASSGRETSTDTQYF; CDR3nt: TGCGCCAGCAGTGGAAGGGAAACTAGCACAGATACGCAGTATTTT
j_gene: TRBJ1-1; abundance: NA; v_gene: TRBV28; d_gene: TRBD1; CDR3aa: CASSALPGTGGGEAFF; CDR3nt: TGTGCCAGCAGTGCCCTTCCCGGGACAGGGGGCGGTGAAGCTTTCTTT
j_gene: TRBJ2-7; abundance: NA; v_gene: TRBV27; d_gene: NA; CDR3aa: CASSWTSYEQYF; CDR3nt: TGTGCCAGCAGTTGGACCTCCTACGAGCAGTACTTC
j_gene: TRBJ1-3; abundance: NA; v_gene: TRBV5-1; d_gene: NA; CDR3aa: CASSPDKPGNTIYF; CDR3nt: TGCGCCAGCAGCCCTGACAAGCCTGGAAACACCATATATTTT
j_gene: TRBJ1-4; abundance: once; v_gene: TRBV28; d_gene: NA; CDR3aa: CASSRPWGATNEKLFF; CDR3nt: TGTGCCAGCAGTCGCCCCTGGGGTGCAACTAATGAAAAACTGTTTTTT
j_gene: TRBJ1-2; abundance: once; v_gene: TRBV7-2; d_gene: NA; CDR3aa: CASSLTGQNYGYTF; CDR3nt: TGTGCCAGCAGTTTAACCGGACAGAATTACGGCTACACCTTC
j_gene: TRBJ1-6; abundance: NA; v_gene: TRBV7-9; d_gene: NA; CDR3aa: CASSLLAYNSPLHF; CDR3nt: TGTGCCAGCAGCTTACTTGCGTATAATTCACCCCTCCACTTT
j_gene: TRBJ1-1; abundance: NA; v_gene: TRBV5-1; d_gene: TRBD1; CDR3aa: CASRQGALGTEAFF; CDR3nt: TGCGCCAGCCGACAGGGGGCGCTGGGGACTGAAGCTTTCTTT
j_gene: TRBJ1-1; abundance: NA; v_gene: TRBV6-5; d_gene: TRBD1; CDR3aa: CASSSNDGGQGEAFF; CDR3nt: TGTGCCAGCAGTTCCAACGACGGGGGACAGGGTGAAGCTTTCTTT
j_gene: TRBJ1-2; abundance: once; v_gene: TRBV6-5; d_gene: TRBD1; CDR3aa: CASSYTLQGAYGYTF; CDR3nt: TGTGCCAGCAGTTACACTTTACAGGGGGCCTATGGCTACACCTTC
j_gene: TRBJ2-7; abundance: NA; v_gene: TRBV27; d_gene: TRBD1; CDR3aa: CASRDRGYEQYF; CDR3nt: TGTGCCAGCCGGGACAGGGGTTACGAGCAGTACTTC
j_gene: TRBJ1-1; abundance: NA; v_gene: TRBV5-1; d_gene: NA; CDR3aa: CASSPGTNTEAFF; CDR3nt: TGCGCCAGCAGCCCAGGGACGAACACTGAAGCTTTCTTT
j_gene: TRBJ2-7; abundance: NA; v_gene: TRBV24-1; d_gene: NA; CDR3aa: CATSDFGQPPYEQYF; CDR3nt: TGTGCCACCAGTGATTTTGGGCAGCCGCCCTACGAGCAGTACTTC
j_gene: TRBJ2-3; abundance: NA; v_gene: TRBV10-1; d_gene: TRBD2; CDR3aa: CASSLSGSGRYF; CDR3nt: TGCGCCAGCAGTCTCAGCGGGAGTGGGAGGTATTTT
j_gene: TRBJ1-2; abundance: NA; v_gene: TRBV6-5; d_gene: NA; CDR3aa: CASSYSQGGYGYTF; CDR3nt: TGTGCCAGCAGTTACTCTCAGGGCGGCTATGGCTACACCTTC
j_gene: TRBJ1-2; abundance: NA; v_gene: TRBV6-5; d_gene: TRBD1; CDR3aa: CASSYSSWTGNYGYTF; CDR3nt: TGTGCCAGCAGTTACTCGAGTTGGACAGGCAACTATGGCTACACCTTC
j_gene: TRBJ2-3; abundance: NA; v_gene: TRBV7-7; d_gene: TRBD2; CDR3aa: CASSLGGDATDTQYF; CDR3nt: TGTGCTAGCAGCCTGGGGGGGGACGCCACAGATACGCAGTATTTT
j_gene: TRBJ1-2; abundance: NA; v_gene: TRBV18; d_gene: NA; CDR3aa: CASSPEDDNYGYTF; CDR3nt: TGTGCCAGCTCACCAGAAGACGATAACTATGGCTACACCTTC
j_gene: TRBJ1-5; abundance: few; v_gene: TRBV25-1; d_gene: NA; CDR3aa: CASQGDRNQPQHF; CDR3nt: TGTGCCAGCCAGGGAGATAGAAATCAGCCCCAGCATTTT
j_gene: TRBJ1-1; abundance: once; v_gene: TRBV28; d_gene: NA; CDR3aa: CASSFGRNTEAFF; CDR3nt: TGTGCCAGCAGTTTTGGTAGGAACACTGAAGCTTTCTTT